These 19 T cell receptor beta chains were all obtained from the same sample, sequenced in a study of T cell changes during pregnancy in multiple sclerosis. The assay was immunoSEQ multiplex PCR, and TCRdb's table has in-frame clones only and misses some. Seen here are approximately 94,000 clones, 92% observed once, and the top ten hold about 2%. The source material was peripheral blood, sampled after pregnancy. All receptors come from a female donor with multiple sclerosis, enrolled in a pregnancy study.

V is TRBV13 and J is TRBJ2-7, with TRBD2 as a possible D gene (6 bases). The CDR3 sequence is 16 residues long. V was clipped by 1 base and J by 0 bases, with 13 bases between them. Germline CDR1 PRHDT, CDR2 FYEKMQ (reference sequence). In nucleotides, the CDR3 is TGTGCCAGCAGCTTAGCCGGGGGTCCGAGCTCCTACGAGCAGTACTTC. It yields the protein CASSLAGGPSSYEQYF.

This clone occurred many times. V gene TRBV5-4 combines with J gene TRBJ1-1; unclear D gene. This CDR3 has 17 residues. In germline, CDR1 is SGHNT, CDR2 YYREEE (reference sequence). Between the trimmed V and J ends, which lost 0 bases and 0 bases, there was a span of 15 bases. The CDR3 sequence: CASSLVPGPNLNTEAFF. CDR3 sequence (DNA): TGTGCCAGCAGCTTGGTGCCAGGTCCTAATCTGAACACTGAAGCTTTCTTT.

The genes are TRBV5-4 and TRBJ2-7, with D possibly TRBD2 on 6 matching bases. This CDR3 has 13 amino acids. The germline V gene has CDR1 SGHNT and CDR2 YYREEE (reference sequence). V was cut by 7 bases and J by 6 bases, with 17 bases left in between. CDR3: CASRSLGGREQYF. In DNA form, the CDR3 reads TGTGCCAGCCGAAGCCTCGGAGGGCGCGAGCAGTACTTC.

This chain joins TRBV6-5 and TRBJ1-2; 8 nucleotides match TRBD1. CDR1 is MNHEY, CDR2 SVGAGI, per germline. The CDR3 has 13 amino acids. The trim removed 3 bases at V and 7 bases at J, leaving 4 bases unmatched. The CDR3, as DNA: TGTGCCAGCAGTTATGCCACAGGGGGTGGCTACACCTTC. It encodes CASSYATGGGYTF.

This clone occurred once. The chain couples TRBV30 to TRBJ1-2; unclear D gene. Between the trimmed V and J ends, which lost 4 bases and 8 bases, there was a span of 11 bases. Germline CDR1 and CDR2: GTSNPN and SVGIG (reference sequence). The CDR3 is 11 amino acids. CDR3 in DNA: TGTGCCTGGATGGGTTCGGAGGGCTACACCTTC. It is translated as CAWMGSEGYTF.

The rearrangement links TRBV2 to TRBJ2-1, with TRBD1 matching over 8 bases. Per germline, CDR1 SNHLY and CDR2 FYNNEI. Unmatched junction bases numbered 8, after V lost 7 bases and J lost 3 bases. The CDR3 is made up of 15 amino acids. CDR3: CASNSPGTGYNEQFF. In nucleotides, the CDR3 is TGTGCCAGCAATTCCCCCGGGACAGGCTACAATGAGCAGTTCTTC.

J is TRBJ2-2 and V is TRBV7-8, with 8 bases fitting TRBD1. Looked up from germline, CDR1 is SGHVS and CDR2 is FQNEAQ. The ends lost 5 bases at V and 6 bases at J; junction bases unmatched: 8. CDR3 size: 15 residues. As DNA, the CDR3 is TGTGCCAGCAGCCTACCGACAGGGGCGGCCGGGGAGCTGTTTTTT. Residues: CASSLPTGAAGELFF.

In this sample, this clone turned up once. The genes are TRBV6-6 and TRBJ2-1, with 8 bases aligning to TRBD1. Trimming at V came to 6 bases and at J to 7 bases, leaving 11 bases not matched to a gene. CDR1 is MNHNY and CDR2 is SVGAGI in the germline V gene (reference sequence). CDR3 length: 15 residues. CDR3 coding DNA: TGTGCCAGCAGCCAAGGACAGGGTAGGGAGAATGAGCAGTTCTTC. The encoded protein is CASSQGQGRENEQFF.

The chain couples TRBV20-1 to TRBJ2-1, with TRBD2 as a possible D gene (6 bases). Per germline, CDR1 DFQATT and CDR2 SNEGSKA (reference sequence). The CDR3 sequence is 11 residues long. V dropped 5 bases and J dropped 7 bases, with 9 bases sitting between them. The CDR3 loop is CSAEGGNEQFF. CDR3 sequence (DNA): TGCAGTGCTGAGGGAGGAAATGAGCAGTTCTTC.

Here the CDR3 DNA reads TGCGCCAGCAGCTTGATAATTTATGAGGGACAGGGAGCCTACGAGCAGTACTTC. This gives the protein CASSLIIYEGQGAYEQYF. The rearrangement links TRBV5-1 to TRBJ2-7, with 9 bases identical to TRBD1. CDR3 size: 18 residues. Losses at the gene ends were 1 base for V and 2 bases for J; bases not matched to a gene: 13. CDR1 and CDR2 from the germline V gene are SGHRS and YFSETQ.

The CDR3 spells CASSLTLGQVSYEQYF. The CDR3 coding sequence is TGTGCCAGCAGTTTAACATTGGGACAGGTCTCCTACGAGCAGTACTTC. This rearrangement joins TRBV6-6 to TRBJ2-7; 8 positions match TRBD1. This CDR3 is 16 amino acids long. Trimming removed 4 bases from V and 0 bases from J; junction bases left unmatched: 8. Germline lookup yields CDR1 MNHNY and CDR2 SVGAGI (reference sequence).

The chain couples TRBV5-1 to TRBJ2-7; unclear D gene. The germline CDR1 and CDR2 sequences are SGHRS and YFSETQ. CDR3 length: 14 amino acids. V lost 4 bases, J lost 2 bases, and 13 bases lay in between. CDR3 DNA: TGCGCCAGCAGCACCGACTCCCATACCTACGAGCAGTACTTC. It encodes CASSTDSHTYEQYF.

The chain uses TRBV6-6 and TRBJ1-2; TRBD1 matches 8 bases. Germline V gene sequence: CDR1 MNHNY, CDR2 SVGAGI (reference sequence). The CDR3 has 14 residues. After removal of 2 bases from V and 3 bases from J, the junction contained 2 bases not matched to a gene. DNA for the CDR3: TGTGCCAGCAGTTACGGGGGACAGGACTATGGCTACACCTTC. Translating gives CASSYGGQDYGYTF.

This rearrangement joins TRBV9 to TRBJ2-1; D remains ambiguous. V was cut by 4 bases and J by 4 bases, with 15 bases left in between. The germline CDR1 and CDR2 sequences are SGDLS and YYNGEE. The CDR3 extends over 15 amino acids. DNA of the CDR3: TGTGCCAGCAGCCCCGAGACACACCATTACAATGAGCAGTTCTTC. This gives the protein CASSPETHHYNEQFF.

The count of this clone is one. The chain couples TRBV6-5 to TRBJ2-5; TRBD2 is a possible D gene (6 bases). The CDR3 runs 14 residues. Germline V gene sequence: CDR1 MNHEY, CDR2 SVGAGI. V lost 0 bases and J 5 bases, leaving 10 bases between the germline ends. The CDR3 DNA reads TGTGCCAGCAGTTACTCTTCGGGGGTGGAGACCCAGTACTTC. Its protein is CASSYSSGVETQYF.

The chain uses TRBV30 and TRBJ1-5; TRBD1 is a possible D gene (6 bases). The germline V gene has CDR1 GTSNPN and CDR2 SVGIG (reference sequence). Deletions cut 4 bases from V and 1 base from J, with 11 bases between. The CDR3 is 14 amino acids. For the CDR3, the DNA is TGTGCCTGGAAACAGGGCGAGAGCAATCAGCCCCAGCATTTT. Protein sequence: CAWKQGESNQPQHF.

The rearrangement joins TRBV20-1 to TRBJ1-1; D perhaps matches TRBD1 (6 bases). V was trimmed by 8 bases and J by 3 bases, leaving 10 bases between them. The CDR3 spans 11 residues. The germline gives CDR1 DFQATT, CDR2 SNEGSKA (reference sequence). CDR3 bases: TGCAGTACAGGGCTAGACACTGAAGCTTTCTTT. Translating it yields CSTGLDTEAFF.

This clone appeared a few times. The gene calls are TRBV27 and TRBJ1-5; 7 bases line up with TRBD1. The CDR3 sequence is 14 residues long. J was trimmed by 9 bases and V by 3 bases; bases with no gene match: 8. Germline assignment: CDR1 MNHEY and CDR2 SMNVEV (reference sequence). The CDR3 DNA sequence: TGTGCCAGCAGTTTGTCCCGGGACAGTGTGCCCCAGCATTTT. Translation gives CASSLSRDSVPQHF.

The J gene is TRBJ2-7, the V gene TRBV10-3; no clear D. This CDR3 has 14 residues. The V and J ends lost 3 bases and 1 base respectively, with 10 bases between them. Germline loops: CDR1 ENHRY, CDR2 SYGVKD. CDR3 nucleotide sequence: TGTGCCATCAGTGAATATAAGGAGTCCTACGAGCAGTACTTC. Amino acids: CAISEYKESYEQYF.